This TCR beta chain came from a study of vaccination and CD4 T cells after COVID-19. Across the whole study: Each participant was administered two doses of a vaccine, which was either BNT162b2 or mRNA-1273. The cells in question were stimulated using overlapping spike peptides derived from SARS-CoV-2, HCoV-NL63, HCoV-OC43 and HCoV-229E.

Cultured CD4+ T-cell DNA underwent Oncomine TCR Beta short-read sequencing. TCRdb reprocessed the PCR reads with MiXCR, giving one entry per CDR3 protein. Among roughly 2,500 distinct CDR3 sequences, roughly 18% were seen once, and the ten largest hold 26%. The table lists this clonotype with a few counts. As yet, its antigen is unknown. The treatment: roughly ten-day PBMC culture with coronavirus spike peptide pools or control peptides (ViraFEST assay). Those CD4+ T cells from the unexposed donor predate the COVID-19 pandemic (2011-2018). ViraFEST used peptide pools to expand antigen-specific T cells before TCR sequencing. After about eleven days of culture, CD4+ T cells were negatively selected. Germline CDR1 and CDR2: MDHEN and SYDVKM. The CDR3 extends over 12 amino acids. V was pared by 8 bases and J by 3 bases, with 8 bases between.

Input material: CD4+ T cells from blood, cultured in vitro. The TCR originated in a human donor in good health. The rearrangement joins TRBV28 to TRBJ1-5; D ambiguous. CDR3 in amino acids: CASVALNQPQHF. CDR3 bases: TGTGCCAGCGTGGCACTCAATCAGCCCCAGCATTTT.